What follows are 15 T cell receptor beta chains derived from one specimen sequenced in a study of identical twins. TCRdb reprocessed the 5' RACE reads with MiXCR, giving one entry per CDR3 protein. The sample has about 1.7 million distinct CDR3 sequences, around a third seen once. Sequencing was carried out using cord blood. These receptors all stem from a newborn girl in good health.

The chain has TRBV5-1 and TRBJ2-1; 7 bases align to TRBD2. The trim removed 2 bases at V and 7 bases at J, leaving 3 bases unmatched. The CDR3 loop spans 13 amino acids. The germline CDR1 and CDR2 sequences are SGHRS and YFSETQ. The CDR3 loop reads CASSFAGVNEQFF. For the CDR3, the DNA is TGCGCCAGCAGCTTTGCGGGAGTAAATGAGCAGTTCTTC.

This clonotype occurred a few times. The rearrangement joins TRBV24-1 to TRBJ2-5; a weak D match, TRBD2 (5 bases). This CDR3 has 15 amino acids. V was trimmed by 0 bases and J by 5 bases, leaving 12 bases between them. Germline V CDR1 and CDR2: KGHDR, SFDVKD. CDR3: CATSDLGPSSETQYF. Written as DNA, the CDR3 is TGTGCCACCAGTGATTTGGGGCCTAGCTCGGAGACCCAGTACTTC.

As to this clonotype: One junction end disagrees with the germline gene, perhaps due to a read error. V and J are TRBV27 and TRBJ2-3; 10 bases align to TRBD2. The V gene's germline CDR1 is MNHEY and CDR2 SMNVEV (reference sequence). This CDR3 spans 14 amino acids. The CDR3 nucleotides are TGTGCCAGCAACCTAGCGGGGGTCACAGGTACGCAGTATTTT. Encoded protein: CASNLAGVTGTQYF.

This rearrangement joins TRBV2 to TRBJ1-5, with TRBD1 as a possible D gene (5 bases). Germline assignment: CDR1 SNHLY and CDR2 FYNNEI. The CDR3 has 14 residues. V was cut by 2 bases and J by 2 bases, with 7 bases left in between. The chain's CDR3 is CASSEMGGNQPQHF. Written as DNA, the CDR3 is TGTGCCAGCAGTGAAATGGGGGGCAATCAGCCCCAGCATTTT.

In the case of this clonotype: It may be a read error: a sequence one base away is much more abundant. The V call is TRBV12-3 or TRBV12-4, the J call TRBJ2-1, with TRBD1 identical over 9 bases. The CDR3 contains 15 residues. J gave up 3 bases and V 8 bases, and 8 bases lay outside the gene matches. The CDR3, as DNA: TGTGCCAGCGGCCTAACAGGGGGCTTCTACAATGAGCAGTTCTTC. Translation: CASGLTGGFYNEQFF.

The chain carries TRBV4-1 and TRBJ2-5; maybe TRBD1 (6 bases). Judging by the DNA end, TRBJ2-1 fits better; the J call may be wrong. The CDR3 spans 15 residues. In germline, CDR1 is MGHRA, CDR2 YSYEKL. The CDR3 DNA follows: TGCGCCAGCAGCCAGTGGACAGCGTACCAAGAGACCCAGTTCTTC. Translation gives CASSQWTAYQETQFF.

This clonotype was found a few times. V usage is TRBV14 and J usage is TRBJ2-7; 10 bases align to TRBD2. Losses at the gene ends were 3 bases for V and 3 bases for J; bases not matched to a gene: 5. The CDR3 is 15 residues long. Germline V gene data show CDR1 as SGHDN and CDR2 as FVKESK. In DNA form, the CDR3 reads TGTGCCAGCAGCCAGGTTGGGACTAGCGTCTACGAGCAGTACTTC. It translates to CASSQVGTSVYEQYF.

Points on this clonotype: A read error may explain this, as a much larger clone is one base away. The V gene is TRBV4-1, the J gene TRBJ2-1; 9 bases agree with TRBD1. The CDR3 length is 13 residues. V lost 11 bases and J lost 4; bases outside the gene matches: 6. Per germline, CDR1 MGHRA and CDR2 YSYEKL. CDR3 DNA: TGCGCCGGTACGGGACAGGGTTACAATGAGCAGTTCTTC. Its translation is CAGTGQGYNEQFF.

This clonotype was seen only once. The chain uses TRBV20-1 and TRBJ2-3; possible D gene TRBD2, 6 bases. V lost 6 bases and J lost 1, with 14 bases in between. Germline CDR1 is DFQATT and CDR2 is SNEGSKA (reference sequence). CDR3 length equals 14 residues. CDR3 residues: CSARRPGGTDTQYF. The CDR3 DNA reads TGCAGTGCCCGCCGTCCGGGGGGCACAGATACGCAGTATTTT.

This clonotype has more than one count but fewer than ten. The chain couples TRBV20-1 to TRBJ2-7, with D possibly being TRBD1 (5 bases). This CDR3 has 13 residues. CDR1 is DFQATT and CDR2 is SNEGSKA in the germline V gene (reference sequence). Trimming took 3 bases from V and 2 from J, leaving 11 bases between them. In DNA, the CDR3 is TGCAGTGCTAGTGGTCCAGGGACCTACGAGCAGTACTTC. Translated, it gives CSASGPGTYEQYF.

This clonotype was seen a few times. This rearrangement joins TRBV15 to TRBJ2-4, with 8 bases aligning to TRBD1. CDR1 and CDR2 (germline): LNHNV, YYDKDF (reference sequence). The length of the CDR3 is 18 residues. J was trimmed by 0 bases and V by 0 bases; bases with no gene match: 7. The CDR3 bases are TGTGCCACCAGCAGAGAGTGGAGACAGGGGCAAGCCAAAAACATTCAGTACTTC. Translating gives CATSREWRQGQAKNIQYF. The whole variable domain, remainder taken from reference TRBV15 and TRBJ2-4, is DAMVIQNPRYQVTQFGKPVTLSCSQTLNHNVMYWYQQKSSQAPKLLFHYYDKDFNNEADTPDNFQSRRPNTSFCFLDIRSPGLGDTAMYLCATSREWRQGQAKNIQYFGAGTRLSVL.

This rearrangement joins TRBV5-1 to TRBJ1-2; TRBD1 might be the D (6 bases). The CDR3 is 15 residues long. Germline CDR1 is SGHRS and CDR2 is YFSETQ. The V and J ends lost 4 bases and 4 bases respectively, with 17 bases between them. The DNA for the CDR3 is TGCGCCAGCAGCCCACTGACAGGAGCCCCCTATGGCTACACCTTC. Amino acids: CASSPLTGAPYGYTF.

This clonotype appeared once. V is TRBV4-1 and J is TRBJ2-2; no definite D call. The CDR3 extends over 15 amino acids. Germline CDR1 is MGHRA and CDR2 is YSYEKL. Deletions cut 0 bases from V and 2 bases from J, with 7 bases between. The CDR3 nucleotides read TGCGCCAGCAGCCAAGAGCCCTTCAACACCGGGGAGCTGTTTTTT. Translated, it gives CASSQEPFNTGELFF.

This clonotype was counted only a few times. The V gene is TRBV5-5, the J gene TRBJ1-5; possibly TRBD1 for D (6 bases). The CDR3 covers 17 residues. V was clipped by 0 bases and J by 2 bases, with 15 bases between them. Germline loops: CDR1 SGHKS, CDR2 YYEKEE (reference sequence). CDR3: CASSLGFTGYGNQPQHF. For the CDR3, the DNA is TGTGCCAGCAGCTTGGGGTTTACAGGGTACGGCAATCAGCCCCAGCATTTT.

For this clonotype: One end of the junction does not line up with germline, which may come from a read error. The rearrangement uses TRBV12-5 and TRBJ2-1, with D unresolved. This CDR3 is built from 16 residues. CDR1 and CDR2 from the germline V gene are LGHNT and FRNRAP. As DNA, the CDR3 is TGTGCTAGTGGTTTGGTACTGGGGTTCTCATACAGTGAGCAGTTCTTC. This encodes CASGLVLGFSYSEQFF.